Below, one T cell receptor beta chain is given with its context. This sample stems from a study of T-cell reconstitution after alpha-beta-depleted transplantation in children. This sample's TCRbeta library carried unique molecular identifier barcodes. TCRdb used MiXCR to reprocess the PCR reads, holding one entry per CDR3 protein. Of hundreds of thousands of distinct CDR3 sequences in the sample, less than 35% were seen once. The germline V gene encodes CDR1 SGHRS and CDR2 YFSETQ. Trimming took 0 bases from V and 5 from J, leaving 6 bases between them. This CDR3 comprises 12 residues. Sequencing was performed on PBMCs from the stem cell graft donor, taken from the stem cell graft. The TCR sequence derives from a human donor who donated a stem cell graft to a child with aplastic anemia. This rearrangement joins TRBV5-1 to TRBJ2-7, with a tentative D call TRBD1 (5 bases). CDR3 sequence: CASSLEGNEQYF. In DNA form, the CDR3 reads TGCGCCAGCAGCTTGGAGGGGAACGAGCAGTACTTC.